A selection of T cell receptor beta chains follows, all from one sample in a study of identical twins. TCRdb redid the calling of the 5' RACE reads with MiXCR, one entry per CDR3 protein. The data contain 600,000 to 850,000 distinct CDR3 sequences, 15% to 20% of them singletons. These data also featured in a second study, about T cells expressing NK-cell markers.

The sequencing sample was made of PBMCs. The receptor source for this set is a woman younger than 35 in good health. The CDR3 runs from the conserved cysteine through the conserved F or W. A D gene is named only where the DNA matches it firmly. A clone size is listed for some rows: how often the clone was seen (once, few, many), or a class if it is expanded.

J gene: TRBJ1-2; V gene: TRBV5-1; clone size: NA; D gene: TRBD1; CDR3 DNA: TGCGCCAGCAGACCGCGGACAGGGGAGCTTCGTGGCTACACCTTC; CDR3 protein: CASRPRTGELRGYTF
J gene: TRBJ2-7; V gene: TRBV7-2; clone size: NA; D gene: NA; CDR3 DNA: TGTGCCAGCAGCTTCCCAGGTTCGGTTGAGCAGTACTTC; CDR3 protein: CASSFPGSVEQYF
J gene: TRBJ2-3; V gene: TRBV20-1; clone size: NA; D gene: TRBD2; CDR3 DNA: TGCAGTGCCCCCCAGGGACTAGCGGGAGAGAGCACAGATACGCAGTATTTT; CDR3 protein: CSAPQGLAGESTDTQYF
J gene: TRBJ2-2; V gene: TRBV5-1; clone size: NA; D gene: NA; CDR3 DNA: TGCGCCAGCAGCGTTGGGACAACGAACACCGGGGAGCTGTTTTTT; CDR3 protein: CASSVGTTNTGELFF
J gene: TRBJ2-7; V gene: TRBV7-2; clone size: few; D gene: NA; CDR3 DNA: TGTGCCAGCAGCTCCCGGGTGGGGAGTCTGGTTCTCGAGCAGTACTTC; CDR3 protein: CASSSRVGSLVLEQYF
J gene: TRBJ2-3; V gene: TRBV9; clone size: NA; D gene: TRBD2; CDR3 DNA: TGTGCCAGCAGCGACACCCTAGCGGGAAGAACAGATACGCAGTATTTT; CDR3 protein: CASSDTLAGRTDTQYF
J gene: TRBJ2-1; V gene: TRBV7-2; clone size: many; D gene: NA; CDR3 DNA: TGTGCCAGCAGCTCCGGGCAGTACAATGAGCAGTTCTTC; CDR3 protein: CASSSGQYNEQFF
J gene: TRBJ1-5; V gene: TRBV20-1; clone size: many; D gene: NA; CDR3 DNA: TGCAGTGCTAGACAGGGCAATCAGCCCCAGCATTTT; CDR3 protein: CSARQGNQPQHF
J gene: TRBJ2-3; V gene: TRBV12-3/TRBV12-4; clone size: NA; D gene: TRBD1; CDR3 DNA: TGTGCCAGCAGGGGACAGATCACAGATACGCAGTATTTT; CDR3 protein: CASRGQITDTQYF
J gene: TRBJ2-1; V gene: TRBV6-2/TRBV6-3; clone size: NA; D gene: NA; CDR3 DNA: TGTGCCAGCAGTGTTGGGGGGCTAAATGAGCAGTTCTTC; CDR3 protein: CASSVGGLNEQFF
J gene: TRBJ2-3; V gene: TRBV5-6; clone size: few; D gene: NA; CDR3 DNA: TGTGCCAGCAGCGGGGGGAGGGATACGCAGTATTTT; CDR3 protein: CASSGGRDTQYF
J gene: TRBJ2-7; V gene: TRBV20-1; clone size: many; D gene: NA; CDR3 DNA: TGCAGTGCTAGGGAGGACGAGCAGTACTTC; CDR3 protein: CSAREDEQYF
J gene: TRBJ1-2; V gene: TRBV10-3; clone size: NA; D gene: NA; CDR3 DNA: TGTGCCATCAGCCGGGACACTAATGGCTACACCTTC; CDR3 protein: CAISRDTNGYTF
J gene: TRBJ2-7; V gene: TRBV4-2; clone size: NA; D gene: NA; CDR3 DNA: TGTGCCAGCAGCCAAGAGGGGTCCATTTCCAAGCGGTCCTTCTACGAGCAGTACTTC; CDR3 protein: CASSQEGSISKRSFYEQYF
J gene: TRBJ1-5; V gene: TRBV12-3/TRBV12-4; clone size: few; D gene: TRBD1; CDR3 DNA: TGTGCCAGCAGCTCGGACAGGGGAGGGTATCAGCCCCAGCATTTT; CDR3 protein: CASSSDRGGYQPQHF
J gene: TRBJ1-1; V gene: TRBV10-3; clone size: NA; D gene: TRBD1; CDR3 DNA: TGTGCCATCAGCCCCAGCCGACAGGGCATGAACACTGAAGCTTTCTTT; CDR3 protein: CAISPSRQGMNTEAFF
J gene: TRBJ2-3; V gene: TRBV7-9; clone size: few; D gene: NA; CDR3 DNA: TGTGCCAGCAGCTTAGCGGGGTATCTAAATACGCAGTATTTT; CDR3 protein: CASSLAGYLNTQYF
J gene: TRBJ2-5; V gene: TRBV30; clone size: NA; D gene: TRBD1; CDR3 DNA: TGTGCCTGGAGTATTTTTACAGGGGCTCAAGAGACCCAGTACTTC; CDR3 protein: CAWSIFTGAQETQYF
J gene: TRBJ1-2; V gene: TRBV18; clone size: few; D gene: NA; CDR3 DNA: TGTGCCAGCTCACCACAACCCGACATTAACTATGGCTACACCTTC; CDR3 protein: CASSPQPDINYGYTF
J gene: TRBJ1-1; V gene: TRBV7-2; clone size: many; D gene: TRBD1; CDR3 DNA: TGTGCCAGCAGCTCGACAGGGGTCACTGAAGCTTTCTTT; CDR3 protein: CASSSTGVTEAFF
J gene: TRBJ2-7; V gene: TRBV12-3/TRBV12-4; clone size: NA; D gene: NA; CDR3 DNA: TGTGCCAGTGGTTGGTTCTACGAGCAGTACTTC; CDR3 protein: CASGWFYEQYF
J gene: TRBJ2-3; V gene: TRBV24-1; clone size: few; D gene: TRBD2; CDR3 DNA: TGTGCCACCAGTCACCTTAGCGGGAGCACAGATACGCAGTATTTT; CDR3 protein: CATSHLSGSTDTQYF
J gene: TRBJ2-1; V gene: TRBV7-9; clone size: few; D gene: NA; CDR3 DNA: TGTGCCAGCACCCCCAGGGAGATGATCGGGGATGAGCAGTTCTTC; CDR3 protein: CASTPREMIGDEQFF
J gene: TRBJ2-1; V gene: TRBV6-1; clone size: NA; D gene: NA; CDR3 DNA: TGTGCCAGCACTCGACTAGGTTACAATGAGCAGTTCTTC; CDR3 protein: CASTRLGYNEQFF
J gene: TRBJ2-7; V gene: TRBV12-3/TRBV12-4; clone size: many; D gene: NA; CDR3 DNA: TGTGCCAGCAGACTCGGACGGTCCTACGAGCAGTACTTC; CDR3 protein: CASRLGRSYEQYF
J gene: TRBJ2-3; V gene: TRBV2; clone size: NA; D gene: NA; CDR3 DNA: TGTGCCAGCAGTGAAGGCGGGACGTGGGGAGATACGCAGTATTTT; CDR3 protein: CASSEGGTWGDTQYF
J gene: TRBJ1-1; V gene: TRBV19; clone size: NA; D gene: NA; CDR3 DNA: TGTGCCAGTAGTGTGGGGCGGCATGACACTGAAGCTTTCTTT; CDR3 protein: CASSVGRHDTEAFF
J gene: TRBJ2-5; V gene: TRBV5-1; clone size: NA; D gene: NA; CDR3 DNA: TGCGCCAGCAGCTCATCACCCGCCCAAGAGACCCAGTACTTC; CDR3 protein: CASSSSPAQETQYF
J gene: TRBJ2-7; V gene: TRBV6-5; clone size: NA; D gene: NA; CDR3 DNA: TGTGCCAGCAGTTATGGGCACCACACCTACGAGCAGTACTTC; CDR3 protein: CASSYGHHTYEQYF
J gene: TRBJ1-2; V gene: TRBV29-1; clone size: few; D gene: NA; CDR3 DNA: TGCAGCGTTACAGGGATCAATGGCTACACCTTC; CDR3 protein: CSVTGINGYTF
J gene: TRBJ2-7; V gene: TRBV5-1; clone size: NA; D gene: NA; CDR3 DNA: TGCGCCAGCAGCTTCGGAACAGCAGACTACGAGCAGTACTTC; CDR3 protein: CASSFGTADYEQYF
J gene: TRBJ2-3; V gene: TRBV12-3/TRBV12-4; clone size: NA; D gene: NA; CDR3 DNA: TGTGCCAGCAGTTTGAGGGCTACGCAGTATTTT; CDR3 protein: CASSLRATQYF
J gene: TRBJ2-7; V gene: TRBV7-9; clone size: NA; D gene: NA; CDR3 DNA: TGTGCCAGCAGCTTTCCCAGCGGCCACGAGCAGTACTTC; CDR3 protein: CASSFPSGHEQYF
J gene: TRBJ2-7; V gene: TRBV20-1; clone size: many; D gene: NA; CDR3 DNA: TGCAGTGGCCAGGAGTGGAACTCCTACGAGCAGTACTTC; CDR3 protein: CSGQEWNSYEQYF
J gene: TRBJ2-3; V gene: TRBV11-1; clone size: NA; D gene: TRBD2; CDR3 DNA: TGTGCCAGCAGCCCGGGGACTAGCGGGACGCGCGGCCTCACAGATACGCAGTATTTT; CDR3 protein: CASSPGTSGTRGLTDTQYF
J gene: TRBJ2-1; V gene: TRBV5-6; clone size: NA; D gene: NA; CDR3 DNA: TGTGCCAGCAGCCCCGGGATTAGCTGGAGGAGCTCCTACAATGAGCAGTTCTTC; CDR3 protein: CASSPGISWRSSYNEQFF
J gene: TRBJ2-7; V gene: TRBV6-2/TRBV6-3; clone size: NA; D gene: TRBD1; CDR3 DNA: TGTGCCAGCAGACCTACAGGGGTTAGCTCCTACGAGCAGTACTTC; CDR3 protein: CASRPTGVSSYEQYF
J gene: TRBJ1-2; V gene: TRBV11-1; clone size: NA; D gene: NA; CDR3 DNA: TGTGCCAGCAGAGGACCCGGGTCCAGGAAACAGCCGGTCTATGGCTACACCTTC; CDR3 protein: CASRGPGSRKQPVYGYTF
J gene: TRBJ2-5; V gene: TRBV12-3/TRBV12-4; clone size: NA; D gene: NA; CDR3 DNA: TGTGCCAGCAGGAAGAGAAATATCGGTGCAGAGACCCAGTACTTC; CDR3 protein: CASRKRNIGAETQYF
J gene: TRBJ2-7; V gene: TRBV7-6; clone size: few; D gene: TRBD2; CDR3 DNA: TGTGCCAGCAGCTCAACGGGGGGGCGGGATATCTACGAGCAGTACTTC; CDR3 protein: CASSSTGGRDIYEQYF
J gene: TRBJ1-3; V gene: TRBV12-3/TRBV12-4; clone size: NA; D gene: NA; CDR3 DNA: TGTGCCAGCAGTTTTAAGGGGTACAACTCTGGAAACACCATATATTTT; CDR3 protein: CASSFKGYNSGNTIYF
J gene: TRBJ2-7; V gene: TRBV10-2; clone size: NA; D gene: NA; CDR3 DNA: TGCGCCACCACCCTTGACCGCGAGAGCCCCTACGAGCAGTACTTC; CDR3 protein: CATTLDRESPYEQYF
J gene: TRBJ1-1; V gene: TRBV6-6; clone size: NA; D gene: TRBD1; CDR3 DNA: TGTGCCAGCAGACAGGGGGTCAGAGCTTTCTTT; CDR3 protein: CASRQGVRAFF